This passage covers 4 T cell receptor beta chains from one sample sequenced in a study of PD-L1 blockade in urothelial cancer. The table came from immunoSEQ multiplex PCR; TCRdb's copy has only in-frame clones and leaves some out. The sample has tens of thousands of clones; 75% to 90% are singletons. The sample here was PBMCs, taken around atezolizumab (anti-PD-L1) treatment. The receptors derive from a man between 50 and 59 years old with urothelial cancer.

The chain employs TRBV5-4 and TRBJ2-5, with D possibly being TRBD2 (6 bases). This CDR3 is 14 amino acids long. Germline V gene data show CDR1 as SGHNT and CDR2 as YYREEE (reference sequence). Deletions cut 0 bases from V and 5 bases from J, with 11 bases between. The CDR3 region is CASSLERAWETQYF. For the CDR3, the DNA is TGTGCCAGCAGCTTGGAGCGGGCGTGGGAGACCCAGTACTTC.

The chain employs TRBV29-1 and TRBJ1-2, with D perhaps matching TRBD1 (6 bases). Germline lookup yields CDR1 SQVTM and CDR2 ANQGSEA. With 0 bases removed from V and 4 bases from J, the gap between germline ends came to 12 bases. The CDR3 spans 14 residues. CDR3 DNA: TGCAGCGTTGAAGAAGTATCGACAGGCTATGGCTACACCTTC. Encoded protein: CSVEEVSTGYGYTF.

This chain uses TRBV6-1 with TRBJ2-2, with a weak D call TRBD1 (6 bases). The length of the CDR3 is 14 residues. Between the trimmed V and J ends, which lost 4 bases and 1 base, there was a span of 7 bases. Germline loops: CDR1 MNHNS, CDR2 SASEGT. CDR3 protein: CASSGQVNTGELFF. The CDR3 DNA is TGTGCCAGCAGTGGACAGGTGAACACCGGGGAGCTGTTTTTT.

The chain joins TRBV7-9 to TRBJ1-6, with D uncertain. This CDR3 contains 15 residues. The V gene's germline CDR1 is SEHNR and CDR2 FQNEAQ (reference sequence). Between the trimmed V and J ends, which lost 5 bases and 5 bases, there was a span of 13 bases. CDR3 amino acids: CASSLGREDNSPLHF. The CDR3 DNA is TGTGCCAGCAGCCTAGGGAGGGAAGATAATTCACCCCTCCACTTT.